Listed below are T cell receptor beta chains from one sample, sequenced in a study of blood T cell repertoires in COVID-19. Clones were sequenced by immunoSEQ multiplex PCR, and TCRdb holds only the in-frame ones, with some missing. The data hold around 230,000 clones, with roughly nine tenths observed a single time. The source material was peripheral blood. These receptors were obtained from a man in his forties with acute or convalescent COVID-19. Each CDR3 is given with its conserved first and last residue.

V	length	CDR3
TRBV5-1	13	CASSFGQGHEQFF
TRBV3-1/TRBV3-2	20	CASSQGYRLGTSGSRETQYF
TRBV19	16	CASSGDLAGATDTQYF
TRBV13	16	CASSLGGRVRVAEAFF
TRBV2	14	CASRRTGTNTEAFF
TRBV19	17	CASTPYTPWQGVNEQFF
TRBV18	15	CASSPLADPTDTQYF
TRBV2	15	CASSVGTGGRYTQYF
TRBV6-5	15	CASSYSRGIGSPLHF
TRBV19	16	CASRGVTGILAGELFF
TRBV18	15	CASSVTGGGNQPQHF
TRBV7-8	13	CASSLRGVSEAFF
TRBV19	13	CASSGGTNTEQFF
TRBV28	16	CASSPYPGQGHYGYTF
TRBV7-2	16	CASSLSPLGGAGELFF
TRBV5-1	15	CASSLVTSGAETQYF
TRBV11-3	14	CASSPGTGVAEAFF
TRBV7-7	16	CASSLKGTVGLETQYF
TRBV2	14	CASSHGRTIYEQYF
TRBV5-1	14	CASSLGQSYNEQFF
TRBV6-5	13	CASSKQGGKTQYF
TRBV20-1	11	CSGGGNYGYTF
TRBV7-3	16	CASSKAPGQGQETQYF
TRBV9	15	CASSSGTSGRETQYF
TRBV5-8	16	CASSRGTGWSNQPQHF
TRBV7-2	16	CASSPSQGAYTGELFF
TRBV19	15	CASSALGSQNTEAFF
TRBV1	15	CTSSQAKQGTDTQYF
TRBV25-1	13	CASSESDIRPQHF
TRBV19	16	CASNFGTELMNTEAFF
TRBV7-2	18	CASSPTLGTGASNYGYTF
TRBV11-2	13	CASSSSRTNEQFF
TRBV4-1	19	CASSQGDILRGGLPYEQYF
TRBV5-1	19	CASSLAALAGGTSTDTQYF
TRBV4-2	13	CASSQTSADTQYF
TRBV4-2	17	CASSQGWSSGTSLEQYF
TRBV2	14	CASSVPRGLEKLFF